One and the same sample provided the 30 T cell receptor beta chains below, sequenced in a study of blood T cell repertoires in COVID-19. Method: immunoSEQ multiplex PCR; TCRdb's copy keeps in-frame clones and lacks some. Altogether a few hundred thousand clones are present, about 88% being singletons, with the ten largest covering about 1.5%. Sequencing used PBMCs or T cells enriched from blood (not recorded which). The receptors here all came from a woman between 18 and 29 years old who had been exposed to COVID-19.

The V and J genes are TRBV29-1 and TRBJ1-4, with a possible D match to TRBD1 (6 bases). Germline V CDR1 and CDR2: SQVTM, ANQGSEA. The V end was cut by 6 bases, the J end by 3 bases, with 14 bases between. There are 14 residues in the CDR3. This CDR3 reads CSVVYREANEKLFF. CDR3 in DNA: TGCAGCGTCGTATACAGGGAAGCTAATGAAAAACTGTTTTTT.

The chain employs TRBV21-1 and TRBJ2-7; the listed D gene, TRBD2, was not tested against the DNA. TRBV21-1 constitutes a pseudogene. The CDR3 loop spans 16 amino acids. The CDR3 reads CAIAKRRTSGSYEQYF. CDR3 sequence (DNA): TGTGCCATCGCCAAGCGAAGGACTAGCGGCTCCTACGAGCAGTACTTC.

This clone has just a few counts. The V and J genes are TRBV2 and TRBJ1-5; 11 nucleotides agree with TRBD1. Germline V lookup: CDR1 SNHLY, CDR2 FYNNEI. V trimming: 2 bases; J trimming: 7 bases; junction bases outside the gene matches: 7. The CDR3 spans 16 residues. The DNA for the CDR3 is TGTGCCAGCAGTGAAACCCGGACAGGGGGCGAACAGCCCCAGCATTTT. Protein sequence: CASSETRTGGEQPQHF.

This rearrangement joins TRBV5-4 to TRBJ1-2; TRBD1 matches 7 bases. The CDR3 loop spans 14 amino acids. CDR1 is SGHNT, CDR2 YYREEE, per germline (reference sequence). The V and J ends lost 0 bases and 1 base, in that order; junction bases with no gene match: 0. The CDR3 region is CASSLGQGNYGYTF. The CDR3 DNA reads as TGTGCCAGCAGCTTGGGACAGGGTAACTATGGCTACACCTTC.

The CDR3 DNA sequence: TGTGCCAGCAGCGTTGACATGAACACCGGGGAGCTGTTTTTT. Translated, it gives CASSVDMNTGELFF. The V gene is TRBV9, the J gene TRBJ2-2; D remains unclear. Trimming shortened V by 2 bases and J by 1 base, and 6 bases separated the two germline ends. Germline CDR1 and CDR2: SGDLS and YYNGEE. This CDR3 has 14 residues.

The chain is built from TRBV7-9 and TRBJ2-7; perhaps TRBD1 as D (6 bases). In germline, CDR1 is SEHNR, CDR2 FQNEAQ (reference sequence). The CDR3 is made up of 13 amino acids. The V end was cut by 5 bases, the J end by 7 bases, with 15 bases between. This chain's CDR3 is CASSLDSRWEQYF. The CDR3 nucleotides read TGTGCCAGCAGCCTGGACAGTCGATGGGAGCAGTACTTC.

In regard to this clone: The CDR3 does not end in the conserved phenylalanine or tryptophan, so this is likely a read error. The DNA is left out, because the CDR3 cannot be placed on it with certainty; the CDR3 is given as TCRdb lists it. This rearrangement joins TRBV7-9 to TRBJ1-1; the listed D gene, TRBD1, was not tested against the DNA. Germline V gene data show CDR1 as SEHNR and CDR2 as FQNEAQ (reference sequence). Including both end residues, the CDR3 is 11 amino acids long. The CDR3 loop is CASSPTLFQHL.

The V gene is TRBV3-1 (or the pseudogene TRBV3-2), the J gene TRBJ1-2; the D gene is possibly TRBD1 (6 bases). CDR3 size: 17 residues. Deletions cut 4 bases from V and 8 bases from J, with 26 bases between. CDR1 LGHDT and CDR2 YNNKEL come from the germline V gene (reference sequence). CDR3 in DNA: TGTGCCAGCAGCCCTTTGGAGCTAAGGCAGGGGATGGAGGGCTACACCTTC. Protein product: CASSPLELRQGMEGYTF.

The chain has TRBV4-2 and TRBJ1-1; tentative D call: TRBD1 (5 bases). The CDR3 is 12 residues long. Trimming removed 3 bases from V and 7 bases from J, with 9 bases in between. CDR1 and CDR2 (germline): LGHNA, YNFKEQ. Here the CDR3 DNA reads TGTGCCAGCAGCCAGGAGACAGTTGAAGCTTTCTTT. Amino acid sequence: CASSQETVEAFF.

The rearrangement joins TRBV19 to TRBJ1-2; 9 bases match TRBD1. CDR1 and CDR2 (germline): LNHDA, SQIVND (reference sequence). The CDR3 is 17 residues long. With V trimmed by 11 bases and J by 3 bases, 19 bases remained unmatched. The CDR3 DNA reads TGTGCCTACCCCTCCGCCATTGGGACAGGGATTGACTATGGCTACACCTTC. It codes for CAYPSAIGTGIDYGYTF.

The V gene is TRBV10-3, the J gene TRBJ2-7; D gene uncertain. The CDR3 is 14 residues long. Germline loops: CDR1 ENHRY, CDR2 SYGVKD. V dropped 0 bases and J dropped 3 bases, with 9 bases sitting between them. DNA for the CDR3: TGTGCCATCAGTGAGTCAATAGTAAACTACGAGCAGTACTTC. Its protein is CAISESIVNYEQYF.

The rearrangement uses TRBV4-2 and TRBJ1-6; 9 bases are shared with TRBD1. The CDR3 is 17 amino acids. The germline V gene encodes CDR1 LGHNA and CDR2 YNFKEQ. J lost 8 bases, V lost 4 bases, and 12 bases had no gene match. CDR3 nucleotide sequence: TGTGCCAGCAGCCTGACTCCGGGACAGGGAGTAGATTCACCCCTCCACTTT. It encodes CASSLTPGQGVDSPLHF.

This chain connects TRBV15 to TRBJ2-7, with D perhaps TRBD1 (6 bases). The germline V and J ends were trimmed by 0 bases and 2 bases, with 11 bases remaining between them. The CDR3 runs 15 residues. Germline values: CDR1 LNHNV, CDR2 YYDKDF (reference sequence). This chain's CDR3 is CATSRDLGDTYEQYF. In DNA form, the CDR3 reads TGTGCCACCAGCAGAGATTTGGGGGACACCTACGAGCAGTACTTC.

The rearrangement uses TRBV7-2 and TRBJ2-6; D not resolved. The CDR3 is made up of 15 amino acids. Deletions cut 7 bases from V and 2 bases from J, with 12 bases between. Germline V gives CDR1 SGHTA, CDR2 FQGNSA. CDR3 residues: CASTLVGAGANVLTF. The CDR3 nucleotides read TGTGCCAGCACCCTCGTCGGTGCTGGGGCCAACGTCCTGACTTTC.

The chain joins TRBV7-9 to TRBJ2-3; the match to TRBD2 covers 12 bases. The CDR3 is 16 amino acids. With V trimmed by 4 bases and J by 2 bases, 4 bases remained unmatched. The V gene's germline CDR1 is SEHNR and CDR2 FQNEAQ (reference sequence). The CDR3 protein is CASSSGLAGNTDTQYF. The CDR3, as DNA: TGTGCCAGCAGCTCCGGACTAGCGGGGAACACAGATACGCAGTATTTT.

This chain uses TRBV19 with TRBJ1-2; D is possibly TRBD1 (6 bases). Germline lookup yields CDR1 LNHDA and CDR2 SQIVND (reference sequence). Deletions cut 6 bases from V and 5 bases from J, with 13 bases between. The CDR3 covers 13 residues. CDR3 DNA sequence: TGTGCCAGTAGCAACCTCCAGGGGTATGGCTACACCTTC. Protein product: CASSNLQGYGYTF. The entire variable domain, with the rest obtained from reference TRBV19 and TRBJ1-2, is as follows: DGGITQSPKYLFRKEGQNVTLSCEQNLNHDAMYWYRQDPGQGLRLIYYSQIVNDFQKGDIAEGYSVSREKKESFPLTVTSAQKNPTAFYLCASSNLQGYGYTFGSGTRLTVV.

The rearrangement links TRBV28 to TRBJ1-5, with a tentative D call TRBD1 (5 bases). V was shortened by 8 bases and J by 9 bases, with 11 bases between the two germline ends. The germline V gene encodes CDR1 MDHEN and CDR2 SYDVKM. The CDR3 runs 11 residues. The CDR3 loop reads CASYGGGPQHF. DNA for the CDR3: TGTGCCAGCTACGGGGGAGGGCCCCAGCATTTT.

The rearrangement links TRBV5-1 to TRBJ2-1; no definite D call. The germline V gene encodes CDR1 SGHRS and CDR2 YFSETQ. The V end lost 2 bases, the J end lost 4 bases, and 7 bases lay between the germline ends. The CDR3 runs 13 residues. The CDR3 is CASSLEHYNEQFF. The CDR3 DNA reads TGCGCCAGCAGCTTAGAACATTACAATGAGCAGTTCTTC.

V usage is TRBV5-6 and J usage is TRBJ2-3; unclear D gene. V shed 2 bases and J shed 4 bases, with 11 bases lying between them. This CDR3 region has 14 residues. The germline V gene has CDR1 SGHDT and CDR2 YYEEEE. The CDR3 DNA reads TGTGCCAGCAGCTTAATGCTCGACTCAGATACGCAGTATTTT. Protein: CASSLMLDSDTQYF.

The CDR3 sequence: CSATGETQYF. DNA of the CDR3: TGCAGTGCTACAGGAGAGACCCAGTACTTC. The rearrangement uses TRBV20-1 and TRBJ2-5; D uncertain. The CDR3 runs to 10 residues. The ends were cut back, 4 bases at V and 4 bases at J, with 4 bases in the middle. Germline V gene data show CDR1 as DFQATT and CDR2 as SNEGSKA (reference sequence).

Comment on this clone: The sample holds other DNA sequences that translate to the same CDR3. J is TRBJ1-1 and V is TRBV15; unclear D gene. Germline-derived CDR1 and CDR2 are LNHNV and YYDKDF (reference sequence). Deletions cut 1 base from V and 4 bases from J, with 4 bases between. CDR3 length equals 12 residues. This CDR3 reads CATSRASTEAFF. CDR3 in DNA: TGTGCCACCAGCAGAGCCAGCACTGAAGCTTTCTTT.

The chain combines TRBV25-1 with TRBJ2-3; the match to TRBD2 covers 9 bases. Germline CDR1 is MGHDK and CDR2 is SYGVNS. Losses at the gene ends were 6 bases for V and 4 bases for J; bases not matched to a gene: 14. The CDR3 length is 17 residues. The CDR3 bases are TGTGCCAGCAGCGAGTCTTGGCGGGGGGGCCACGCAGATACGCAGTATTTT. This sequence encodes CASSESWRGGHADTQYF.

This clone was found once. The chain joins TRBV25-1 to TRBJ2-1; 8 bases fit TRBD2. Germline CDR1 reads MGHDK; CDR2 reads SYGVNS. Trimming took 6 bases from V and 3 from J; bases not matched to a gene: 13. The CDR3 covers 17 residues. CDR3 residues: CASSPQRGSGVYNEQFF. DNA of the CDR3: TGTGCCAGCAGCCCCCAAAGGGGTAGCGGGGTCTACAATGAGCAGTTCTTC.

The rearrangement uses TRBV7-9 and TRBJ2-7, with a tentative D call TRBD1 (8 bases). From germline, CDR1 is SEHNR and CDR2 FQNEAQ (reference sequence). Trimming stripped 2 bases from V and 4 bases from J, with 12 bases between. This CDR3 comprises 14 residues. CDR3 nucleotides: TGTGCCAGCAGCTTAACAGGGGGGGTTTACGAGCAGTACTTC. It specifies CASSLTGGVYEQYF.

This clone appeared a single time. This chain uses TRBV7-2 with TRBJ2-1; 8 bases are a match to TRBD2. V was clipped by 0 bases and J by 3 bases; unmatched bases: 7. The CDR3 runs to 17 residues. From germline, CDR1 is SGHTA and CDR2 FQGNSA. The CDR3 is CASSLAIRGGSYNEQFF. As DNA, the CDR3 is TGTGCCAGCAGCTTAGCTATTCGCGGGGGGAGCTACAATGAGCAGTTCTTC.

This clone appeared a single time. CDR3: CASSILRDTQYF. The CDR3 DNA follows: TGCGCCAGCAGTATACTTAGAGATACGCAGTATTTT. The V call is TRBV10-2, the J call TRBJ2-3, with D unclear. The germline CDR1 and CDR2 sequences are WSHSY and SAAADI. The CDR3 has 12 amino acids. Trimming stripped 5 bases from V and 5 bases from J, with 8 bases between.

The chain links TRBV7-2 to TRBJ2-2; 7 bases fit TRBD1. This CDR3 is built from 16 residues. The J segment lost 0 bases and the V segment lost 5 bases, leaving 6 bases of the junction unmatched. Germline-derived CDR1 and CDR2 are SGHTA and FQGNSA. The CDR3 sequence is CASSLDGTANTGELFF. CDR3 DNA sequence: TGTGCCAGCAGCCTAGATGGGACAGCGAACACCGGGGAGCTGTTTTTT.

The chain links TRBV9 to TRBJ1-2; D remains unclear. This CDR3 has 15 residues. Germline V lookup: CDR1 SGDLS, CDR2 YYNGEE. Trimming left V 4 bases short and J 8 bases short, with 21 bases between. The CDR3 loop is CASSSSNDIYLGYTF. The CDR3 DNA reads TGTGCCAGCAGCTCATCAAATGACATCTATCTCGGCTACACCTTC.

The V and J genes are TRBV7-8 and TRBJ2-3; the match to TRBD2 covers 8 bases. Germline V gene lookup returns CDR1 SGHVS and CDR2 FQNEAQ. The CDR3 consists of 14 residues. The trim removed 6 bases at V and 1 base at J, leaving 3 bases unmatched. CDR3 DNA sequence: TGTGCCAGCAGAATCGGGGGGGGCACAGATACGCAGTATTTT. Its protein product is CASRIGGGTDTQYF.

This chain connects TRBV28 to TRBJ1-2; 8 bases map to TRBD1. V was pared by 9 bases and J by 7 bases, with 16 bases of the junction left unmatched. Germline values: CDR1 MDHEN, CDR2 SYDVKM. This CDR3 spans 15 amino acids. CDR3 sequence reads: CASRSAGGGWIGYTF. The CDR3 DNA sequence: TGTGCCAGTAGATCAGCAGGGGGCGGCTGGATTGGCTACACCTTC.